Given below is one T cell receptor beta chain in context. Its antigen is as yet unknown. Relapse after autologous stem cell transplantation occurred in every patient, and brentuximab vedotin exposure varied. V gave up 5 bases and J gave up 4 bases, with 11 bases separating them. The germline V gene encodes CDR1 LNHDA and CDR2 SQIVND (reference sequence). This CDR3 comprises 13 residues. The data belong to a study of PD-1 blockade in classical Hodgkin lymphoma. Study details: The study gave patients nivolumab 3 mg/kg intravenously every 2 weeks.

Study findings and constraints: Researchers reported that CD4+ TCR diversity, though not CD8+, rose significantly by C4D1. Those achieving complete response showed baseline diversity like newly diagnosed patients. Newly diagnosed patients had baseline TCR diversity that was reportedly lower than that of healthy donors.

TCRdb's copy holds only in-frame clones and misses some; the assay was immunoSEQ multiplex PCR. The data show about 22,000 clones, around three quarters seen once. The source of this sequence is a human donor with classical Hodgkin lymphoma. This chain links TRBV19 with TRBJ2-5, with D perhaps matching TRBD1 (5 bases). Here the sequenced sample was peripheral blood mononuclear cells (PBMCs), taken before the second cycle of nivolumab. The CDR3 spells CASSFSGIETQYF. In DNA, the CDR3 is TGTGCCAGTAGTTTTTCAGGGATAGAGACCCAGTACTTC.